This entry features one T cell receptor (beta chain) sequence. Antigen specificity is unknown. One end of the junction is discordant with germline, which a read error may explain. The sample belongs to a study of radiation and T cells in renal cell carcinoma. The method was immunoSEQ multiplex PCR; TCRdb's version includes in-frame clones alone and lacks a portion of them. The repertoire holds roughly 100,000 clones, with less than 90% as singletons. Time point indicated: baseline pretreatment blood. The treatment was: 15 Gy SBRT to primary tumor, nephrectomy 4 weeks later. Clear cell pathology was present in this patient's renal cell carcinoma. Study results and limitations: Top tumor clonotypes rose in blood 2 weeks post-radiation, then contracted.

The specimen comprised blood, sampled from a patient whose treatment included radiotherapy and nephrectomy. The sequence came from a man aged 45-65 years with renal cell carcinoma.

The CDR3 sequence is CAGRGHQDTEAFF. In nucleotides, the CDR3 is TGTGCCGGCAGGGGGCACCAGGACACTGAAGCTTTCTTT. V usage is TRBV6-5 and J usage is TRBJ1-1, with 8 bases lining up with TRBD1. This CDR3 is 13 amino acids long. Germline CDR1 MNHEY, CDR2 SVGAGI.